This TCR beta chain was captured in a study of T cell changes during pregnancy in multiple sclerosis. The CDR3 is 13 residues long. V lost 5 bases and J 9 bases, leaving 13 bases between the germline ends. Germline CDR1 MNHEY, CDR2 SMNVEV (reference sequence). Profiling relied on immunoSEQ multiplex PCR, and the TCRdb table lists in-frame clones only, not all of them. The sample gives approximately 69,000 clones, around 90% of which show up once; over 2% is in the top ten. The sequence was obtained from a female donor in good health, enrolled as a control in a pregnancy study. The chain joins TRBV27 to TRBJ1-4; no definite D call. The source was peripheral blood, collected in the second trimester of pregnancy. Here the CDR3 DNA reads TGTGCCAGCAGTACCCCCCAACTCAAAAAACTGTTTTTT. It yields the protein CASSTPQLKKLFF.